This T cell receptor (beta chain) was captured in a study of post-analysis software for immune sequencing data. Looking at the study overall: Some patients lacked subtype; others had relapsing-remitting, secondary progressive or progressive-relapsing disease. Study-level results: Patients used several TRBV segments, including TRBV5-6, TRBV5-1 and TRBV20-1, more often than controls.

After removal of 10 bases from V and 5 bases from J, the junction contained 3 bases not matched to a gene. CDR3 length: 12 residues. Germline V CDR1 and CDR2: ENHRY, SYGVKD. The library was made from cDNA and included unique molecular identifiers. TCRdb recomputed calls from the PCR reads with MiXCR, one row per CDR3 protein. The sample has roughly 800,000 distinct CDR3 sequences; roughly 50% are singletons. In regard to this clonotype: Its specificity is not known.

The receptor's source is a girl aged 5 to 17 with multiple sclerosis. This chain links TRBV10-3 with TRBJ2-1, with TRBD2 matching over 9 bases. Input material: blood. The CDR3 sequence: CATRLADNEQFF. In nucleotides, the CDR3 is TGTGCCACTAGACTAGCGGACAATGAGCAGTTCTTC.